These 15 T cell receptor beta chains were all obtained from the same sample, sequenced in a study of blood T cell repertoires in COVID-19. The protocol was immunoSEQ multiplex PCR, while the TCRdb copy is restricted to in-frame clones and leaves out a portion. The table lists approximately 200,000 clones, 85% to 90% of them singletons. Sequences were obtained from peripheral blood. The receptors here all came from a man aged 60-69 years who had recovered from COVID-19.

V usage is TRBV6-6 and J usage is TRBJ1-1, with unresolved D. The CDR3 totals 13 residues. Germline V gives CDR1 MNHNY, CDR2 SVGAGI (reference sequence). Trimming removed 2 bases from V and 3 bases from J, with 7 bases in between. The CDR3 DNA reads as TGTGCCAGCAGTTACCAGCAGGACACTGAAGCTTTCTTT. Amino acid sequence: CASSYQQDTEAFF.

This chain uses TRBV27 with TRBJ2-2, with 11 bases aligning to TRBD2. V was pared by 5 bases and J by 3 bases, with 20 bases of the junction left unmatched. Germline CDR1 MNHEY, CDR2 SMNVEV (reference sequence). The CDR3 sequence is 21 residues long. The CDR3 loop reads CASSALLPGRGTSGHTGELFF. The CDR3 bases are TGTGCCAGCAGTGCACTTCTCCCGGGACGGGGGACTAGCGGACACACCGGGGAGCTGTTTTTT.

The genes are TRBV5-4 and TRBJ2-1; D possibly corresponds to TRBD1 (6 bases). Trimming took 5 bases from V and 7 from J, leaving 13 bases between them. Germline lookup yields CDR1 SGHNT and CDR2 YYREEE (reference sequence). This CDR3 contains 13 residues. CDR3 DNA sequence: TGTGCCAGCAGGCGGCAGGGGAGTAATGAGCAGTTCTTC. Translated: CASRRQGSNEQFF.

The rearrangement uses TRBV19 and TRBJ1-2; D is possibly TRBD1 (5 bases). V dropped 6 bases and J dropped 5 bases, with 16 bases sitting between them. This CDR3 has 14 amino acids. Per the germline V gene, CDR1 is LNHDA and CDR2 is SQIVND (reference sequence). CDR3 sequence (DNA): TGTGCCAGTAGCAGAGGGGACTCAATTTATGGCTACACCTTC. This translates into CASSRGDSIYGYTF.

This chain links TRBV10-3 with TRBJ1-2; 7 positions match TRBD1. Germline values: CDR1 ENHRY, CDR2 SYGVKD. The CDR3 is 16 residues long. V shed 7 bases, J shed 2 bases, and the junction held 13 bases outside the gene matches. Here the CDR3 DNA reads TGTGCCATCACTGACACGGACCAGGGGGGAAACTATGGCTACACCTTC. Its protein product is CAITDTDQGGNYGYTF.

The chain recombines TRBV5-4 with TRBJ1-1, with 11 nucleotides matching TRBD1. With 4 bases clipped from V and 6 bases from J, the junction kept 8 bases outside the gene matches. Germline lookup yields CDR1 SGHNT and CDR2 YYREEE (reference sequence). This CDR3 contains 15 residues. The CDR3 DNA reads TGTGCCAGCAGCCTGGACAGGGGGCAAACCTCTGAAGCTTTCTTT. As protein: CASSLDRGQTSEAFF.

The chain combines TRBV10-3 with TRBJ2-3; the match to TRBD2 covers 9 bases. CDR3 length: 15 amino acids. Germline assignment: CDR1 ENHRY and CDR2 SYGVKD. V shed 2 bases and J 4 bases; nucleotides not matched to a gene: 4. As DNA, the CDR3 is TGTGCCATCAGTGAGGAGCGGGGGGCCGCAGATACGCAGTATTTT. It codes for CAISEERGAADTQYF.

The rearrangement uses TRBV5-8 and TRBJ1-5; D is undetermined. Trimming took off 3 bases at V and 11 bases at J, with 18 bases between the two ends. CDR3 length equals 14 residues. Germline V gene data show CDR1 as SGHTS and CDR2 as YDEGEE. The CDR3 DNA is TGTGCCAGCAGCTCAAGCCTGCGTGTGGGAGCCCAGCATTTT. Translating it yields CASSSSLRVGAQHF.

The chain's CDR3 is CASSLWGVPEAFF. DNA for the CDR3: TGTGCCAGCAGTTTATGGGGGGTTCCTGAAGCTTTCTTT. The V call is TRBV12-3 or TRBV12-4, the J call TRBJ1-1; TRBD1 might be the D (5 bases). The CDR3 spans 13 residues. V lost 2 bases, J lost 6 bases, and 10 bases lay in between.

The J gene is TRBJ2-1, the V gene TRBV1; the D call of TRBD2 is as the table states it, not checked on the DNA. TRBV1 is listed as a pseudogene. This CDR3 spans 15 amino acids. The DNA for the CDR3 is TGCACCAGCAGCCGGACTAAGAGCTCCTACAATGAGCAGTTCTTC. This gives the protein CTSSRTKSSYNEQFF.

Only a few counts were recorded for this clone. The J gene is TRBJ1-3, the V gene TRBV10-3; possible D gene TRBD1, 5 bases. V shed 6 bases and J shed 0 bases, with 18 bases lying between them. The CDR3 runs 17 residues. CDR1 and CDR2 from the germline V gene are ENHRY and SYGVKD. The CDR3 DNA follows: TGTGCCATCAGGGACACAAAAGGAGTTAGCTCTGGAAACACCATATATTTT. It codes for CAIRDTKGVSSGNTIYF.

Many counts were recorded for this clone. The V call is TRBV30, the J call TRBJ1-5; 8 bases are shared with TRBD1. CDR3 length: 14 amino acids. V dropped 2 bases and J dropped 10; count of bases not matched to a gene: 10. Looked up from germline, CDR1 is GTSNPN and CDR2 is SVGIG (reference sequence). CDR3 sequence (DNA): TGTGCCTGGAGTCCCGGGACAGGCCACGGACCCCAGCATTTT. This sequence encodes CAWSPGTGHGPQHF.

The chain joins TRBV5-4 to TRBJ2-3; 8 bases are a match to TRBD1. The trim removed 2 bases at V and 4 bases at J, leaving 6 bases unmatched. Per the germline V gene, CDR1 is SGHNT and CDR2 is YYREEE (reference sequence). CDR3 length: 15 amino acids. CDR3 residues: CASSFSRGQADTQYF. The DNA for the CDR3 is TGTGCCAGCAGCTTTAGCAGGGGGCAGGCAGATACGCAGTATTTT.

The J gene is TRBJ2-3, the V gene TRBV24-1; 8 bases are a match to TRBD2. V dropped 3 bases and J dropped 3; count of bases not matched to a gene: 4. There are 15 residues in the CDR3. Looked up from germline, CDR1 is KGHDR and CDR2 is SFDVKD. The CDR3, as DNA: TGTGCCACCAGTGATCCCGGGACTAGTACAGATACGCAGTATTTT. It is translated as CATSDPGTSTDTQYF.

This clone has just one count. This chain uses TRBV6-2 or TRBV6-3 with TRBJ1-6; a possible D gene is TRBD1 (6 bases). Germline V gene lookup returns CDR1 MNHEY and CDR2 SVGEGT. The CDR3 covers 13 residues. V lost 7 bases to trimming and J lost 9 bases, with 13 bases between them. The CDR3 spells CASTPDSRSPLHF. The CDR3 DNA is TGTGCCAGCACCCCGGACAGTCGTTCACCCCTCCACTTT.